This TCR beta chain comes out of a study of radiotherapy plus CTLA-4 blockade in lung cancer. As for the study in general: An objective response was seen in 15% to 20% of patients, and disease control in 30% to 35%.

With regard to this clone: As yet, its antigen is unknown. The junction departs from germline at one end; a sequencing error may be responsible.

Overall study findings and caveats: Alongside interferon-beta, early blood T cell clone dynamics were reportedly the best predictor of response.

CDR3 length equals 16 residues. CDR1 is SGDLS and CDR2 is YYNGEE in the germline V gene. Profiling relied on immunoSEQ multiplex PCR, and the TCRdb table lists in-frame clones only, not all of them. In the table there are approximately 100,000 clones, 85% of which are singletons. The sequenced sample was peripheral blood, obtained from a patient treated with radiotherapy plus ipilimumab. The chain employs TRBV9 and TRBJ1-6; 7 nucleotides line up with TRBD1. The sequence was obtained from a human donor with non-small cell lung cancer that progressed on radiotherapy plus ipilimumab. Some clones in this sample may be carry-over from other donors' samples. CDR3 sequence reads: CTSGRGEQGSYSPLHF. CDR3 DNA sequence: TGTACCAGCGGCAGAGGGGAACAGGGGAGCTATTCACCCCTCCACTTT.